Listed below are T cell receptor beta chains from one sample, sequenced in a study of shared clonotypes between healthy human individuals. TCRdb's copy holds only in-frame clones and misses some; the assay was immunoSEQ multiplex PCR. This sample has some 900,000 clones, with roughly 72% found just once. The source material was memory CD4+ T cells sorted from blood. These receptors all come from a man in his late teens or twenties in good health. Each CDR3 is given with its conserved first and last residue. The order of the fields is V gene, D gene, clone size, J gene, CDR3 protein, CDR3 DNA. D genes are given only for firm matches. Expanded clones get a size class; other rows say once, few or many, or leave the size out.

TRBV2	.	.	TRBJ1-5	CASRREVNGQPQHF	TGTGCCAGCCGACGAGAGGTCAATGGACAGCCCCAGCATTTT
TRBV5-4	TRBD1	once	TRBJ2-2	CASSTGQGGTGELFF	TGTGCCAGCAGCACGGGACAGGGAGGGACCGGGGAGCTGTTTTTT
TRBV7-9	.	.	TRBJ1-2	CASSIQFGYTF	TGTGCCAGCAGCATACAGTTTGGCTACACCTTC
TRBV4-3	TRBD1	.	TRBJ2-7	CASSQVTGQGKHEQYF	TGCGCCAGCAGCCAAGTAACCGGACAGGGGAAGCACGAGCAGTACTTC
TRBV28	.	.	TRBJ1-2	CASSYEGTSSGYGYTF	TGTGCCAGCAGTTACGAAGGGACATCTTCGGGCTATGGCTACACCTTC
TRBV7-9	.	.	TRBJ1-1	CASSSIGGTEAFF	TGTGCCAGCAGCTCCATCGGGGGTACTGAAGCTTTCTTT
TRBV5-1	TRBD2	.	TRBJ2-2	CASSLRSLAGGGELFF	TGCGCCAGCAGCTTGAGAAGCCTAGCGGGAGGAGGGGAGCTGTTTTTT
TRBV10-1	.	.	TRBJ2-3	CASSGVPDTQYF	TGCGCCAGCAGTGGGGTCCCAGATACGCAGTATTTT
TRBV2	TRBD1	.	TRBJ1-4	CASRAQGTNEKLFF	TGTGCCAGCAGGGCACAGGGGACTAATGAAAAACTGTTTTTT
TRBV18	TRBD1	.	TRBJ1-5	CASSPGQGHQPQHF	TGTGCCAGCTCCCCGGGACAGGGACATCAGCCCCAGCATTTT
TRBV4-1	TRBD2	.	TRBJ2-2	CASSQPSSGRGTGELFF	TGCGCCAGCAGCCAACCTTCTAGCGGGAGAGGCACCGGGGAGCTGTTTTTT
TRBV28	TRBD2	.	TRBJ2-7	CASSSMASGSYEQYF	TGTGCCAGCAGTTCCATGGCTAGCGGCTCCTACGAGCAGTACTTC
TRBV6-6	TRBD2	.	TRBJ2-3	CASNLLAGVTDTQYF	TGTGCCAGCAATTTACTAGCGGGAGTCACAGATACGCAGTATTTT
TRBV5-1	.	.	TRBJ1-2	CASSLETHYYGYTF	TGCGCCAGCAGCTTGGAAACACACTACTATGGCTACACCTTC
TRBV7-2	.	.	TRBJ2-1	CASSSRLGLGNEQFF	TGTGCCAGCAGCTCCCGACTAGGACTGGGTAATGAGCAGTTCTTC
TRBV7-2	.	.	TRBJ2-7	CASSFARASYEQYF	TGTGCCAGCAGCTTCGCCAGAGCATCCTACGAGCAGTACTTC
TRBV7-2	.	.	TRBJ2-3	CASSPSAGFGTDTQYF	TGTGCCAGCAGCCCCAGCGCGGGGTTTGGCACAGATACGCAGTATTTT
TRBV27	TRBD1	.	TRBJ2-7	CATRDRYFEQYF	TGTGCCACCCGGGACAGGTACTTCGAGCAGTACTTC